This T cell receptor beta chain was obtained from a study of blood T cell repertoires in COVID-19. Measured with immunoSEQ multiplex PCR; TCRdb has only the in-frame clones, and not every one. This table has about 180,000 clones, 75% to 85% appearing once. Trimming at V came to 5 bases and at J to 5 bases, leaving 6 bases not matched to a gene. From germline, CDR1 is LNHDA and CDR2 SQIVND (reference sequence). CDR3 size: 14 residues. The sample was peripheral blood. The rearrangement joins TRBV19 to TRBJ2-5, with 9 positions matching TRBD1. This clonotype was sampled from a woman aged 60-75 years with COVID-19, enrolled during active disease. CDR3 residues: CASSPGGTGETQYF. Written as DNA, the CDR3 is TGTGCCAGTAGTCCCGGAGGGACAGGGGAGACCCAGTACTTC.